The TCR beta chain described here comes from a study of blood T cells in healthy people across ages (dated by TCRdb to the mid-2010s). Notes on the research overall: In model experiments, template switching captured roughly one uniquely barcoded TCR beta cDNA molecule for every two T cells. To track age-related changes in TCR beta repertoire diversity, the study relied on deep sequencing normalized with unique cDNA molecular identifiers. Donors were grouped into four age groups: young (average 16 years), middle-aged (roughly 38), aged (roughly 62) and long-lived (less than 85). To avoid experimental bias, donors of different ages were spread randomly across the sequencing lanes. Two additional independent replicas of 1 million unique cDNA reads from the same blood draw were analyzed for two donors (one aged 18 to 29 and one aged 80 or older).

About this clonotype: Its antigen is not yet known. No much larger clone is present one base from it, and per-base qualities are unavailable.

Donors were roughly 40 systemically healthy Caucasian individuals from Russia aged roughly 6 to 95 years. Approximately 9.3 milliliters of peripheral blood were collected from each donor into EDTA-treated Vacutainer tubes. PBMCs were isolated by Ficoll-Paque density-gradient centrifugation, with at least 6 million obtained per sample. Total RNA, at least 5 micrograms per sample, was extracted from PBMCs with Trizol reagent. For every donor, an aliquot of PBMCs went through flow cytometry to measure the percentages of naive CD45RAhigh/CD27high T cells. The method behind the library was 5' RACE. TCRdb shows the sequencer as Illumina HiSeq 2500. The second PCR ran for roughly 7 to 12 cycles and used a J-beta primer mix along with a sample-barcoded 5' primer. Each TCR beta cDNA molecule received a unique molecular identifier from a template-switch 5' adaptor carrying 12 random nucleotides. Each sample yielded at least 2.5 million CDR3-containing paired-end reads. The Mint cDNA synthesis kit, primed by a TRBC-specific oligonucleotide, was used to synthesize first-strand cDNA from all RNA. Following uracil-DNA glycosylase treatment, a first 18-cycle PCR with universal primers M1SS and BC2_uni_R was performed on all cDNA. For the original study's pipeline: For normalization, 1 million high-quality reads were randomly selected from each sample, with every read carrying a distinct molecular identifier. Reads with shared molecular identifiers were discarded instead of being binned into consensus sequences. MiTCR, run with a Q25 quality threshold and the strictest error-elimination algorithm, handled CDR3 identification, clonotype clustering and error correction. A nonparametric unseen species model using Euler transformation provided a lower-bound estimate of total TCR beta diversity. TCRdb passed the public sequencing reads through fastp at Q25 and MiXCR, retaining productive beta sequences. Rows matching on CDR3 protein sequence are summarized as one entry with the most common DNA and genes. TCRdb, not the authors, supplied the V and J calls. The sample records approximately 940,000 distinct CDR3 sequences, around 49% of which are singletons. The ten largest clones capture roughly an eighth of the sample.

Overall study outcomes, separate from this receptor: Compared with the aged group, the long-lived group had more naive CD4+ T cells, fewer expanded clones and increased TCR diversity, a pattern suggesting age selection. Observed TCR beta diversity per million T cells fell roughly linearly with age, and a significant reduction was already apparent by age roughly 41. Donor CMV infection status was unknown, potentially confounding age-related changes in expanded clonotypes. Estimates of total diversity based on one million sequenced T cells were regarded as lower bounds and as underestimates. The percentage of naive T cells measured by flow cytometry correlated strongly with observed TCR beta diversity. Conclusive comparison of naive and antigen-experienced compartments was prevented by the profiling of bulk unsorted PBMCs.

Sequencing input: blood. This clonotype originated in a man younger than 40 in good health.

The DNA sequence reads TGTGCCAGCAGTTACACCTTGGGACAGGGAGGGCGAAATGAGCAGTTCTTC. The resulting protein is CASSYTLGQGGRNEQFF. The chain links TRBV6-6 with TRBJ2-1; 9 middle bases align to TRBD1. V ends up 2 bases short and J 7 bases short, with an unmatched junction base count of 12. The germline V gene (reference sequence) yields MNHNY for CDR1 and SVGAGI for CDR2. The CDR3 holds 17 amino acids from the cysteine to the phenylalanine. Of all the DNA, just the CDR3 is kept, 51 bases in frame from base 1.